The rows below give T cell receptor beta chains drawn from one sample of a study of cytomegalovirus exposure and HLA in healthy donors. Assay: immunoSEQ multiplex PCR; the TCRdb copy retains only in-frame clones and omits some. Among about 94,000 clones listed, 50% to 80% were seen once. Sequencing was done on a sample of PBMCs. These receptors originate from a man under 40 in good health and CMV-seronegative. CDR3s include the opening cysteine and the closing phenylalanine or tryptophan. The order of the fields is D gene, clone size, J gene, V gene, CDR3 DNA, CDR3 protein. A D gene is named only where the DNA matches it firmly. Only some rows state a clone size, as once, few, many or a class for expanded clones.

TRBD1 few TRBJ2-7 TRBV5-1 TGCGCCAGCAGCGATCATCTACAGGGGATCTACGAGCAGTACTTC CASSDHLQGIYEQYF
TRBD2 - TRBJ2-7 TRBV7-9 TGTGCCAGCAGCTTAACTAGCGGGGCTGGCTCCTACGAGCAGTACTTC CASSLTSGAGSYEQYF
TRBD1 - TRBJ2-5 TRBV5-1 TGCGCCAGCAGCCTACAGGGGTTTCAAGAGACCCAGTACTTC CASSLQGFQETQYF
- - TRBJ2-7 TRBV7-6 TGTGCCAGCAGCTTAGGTCTATCCTACGAGCAGTACTTC CASSLGLSYEQYF
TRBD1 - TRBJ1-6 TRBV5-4 TGTGCCAGCAGCTTGGGGACAGGGTATAATTCACCCCTCCACTTT CASSLGTGYNSPLHF
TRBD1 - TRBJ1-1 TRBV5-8 TGTGCCAGCAGCTTTGGCGACAGGGCCACTGAAGCTTTCTTT CASSFGDRATEAFF
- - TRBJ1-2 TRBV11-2 TGTGCCAGCACCTCACTCAGGGCTATTATTAACTATGGCTACACCTTC CASTSLRAIINYGYTF
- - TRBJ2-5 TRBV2 TGTGCCAGCAATCGGTACAGGGATCAAGAGACCCAGTACTTC CASNRYRDQETQYF
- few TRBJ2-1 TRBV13 TGTGCCAGCTCCTCACCTTGGCTTGCCTACAATGAGCAGTTCTTC CASSSPWLAYNEQFF
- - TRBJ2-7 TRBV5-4 TGTGCCAGCAGCGCCCCTAGTCTCTACGAGCAGTACTTC CASSAPSLYEQYF
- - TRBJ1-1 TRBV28 TGTGCCAGCAGGGTTGGGCCAGGGGAATGGACTGAAGCTTTCTTT CASRVGPGEWTEAFF
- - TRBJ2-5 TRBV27 TGTGCCAGCAGTTTACGGGTCGGAGAGACCCAGTACTTC CASSLRVGETQYF
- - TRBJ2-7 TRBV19 TGTGCCAGTAGTATGGGGCCCTACGAGCAGTACTTC CASSMGPYEQYF
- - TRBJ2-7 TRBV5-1 TGCGCCAGCAGCTCGACAGTTACCTACGAGCAGTACTTC CASSSTVTYEQYF
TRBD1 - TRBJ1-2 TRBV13 TGTGCCAGCAGCTGGGGACAGCGATATGGCTACACCTTC CASSWGQRYGYTF
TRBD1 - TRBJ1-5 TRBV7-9 TGTGCCAGCAGCTTAGGAGCAGGGGGCTCGAATCAGCCCCAGCATTTT CASSLGAGGSNQPQHF
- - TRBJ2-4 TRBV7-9 TGTGCCAGCAGCCTTAGCCCCCAAAACATTCAGTACTTC CASSLSPQNIQYF
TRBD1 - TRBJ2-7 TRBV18 TGTGCCAGCTCACGGGACAGGGGTTTCGAGCAGTACTTC CASSRDRGFEQYF
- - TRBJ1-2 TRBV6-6 TGTGCCAGCAGTTACTCCACCGGGAACTATGGCTACACCTTC CASSYSTGNYGYTF
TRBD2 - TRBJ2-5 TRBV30 TGTGCCTGGAGTCTAGCGGGAGTTAAAGGGAAAGAGACCCAGTACTTC CAWSLAGVKGKETQYF
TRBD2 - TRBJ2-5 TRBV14 TGTGCCAGCAGCCAAGTCTCACAGAGGGGACGGAGGACTAGCTCACGCCAAGAGACCCAGTACTTC CASSQVSQRGRRTSSRQETQYF
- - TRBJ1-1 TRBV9 TGTGCCAGCAGCGTCGACCCGGGGACTGAAGCTTTCTTT CASSVDPGTEAFF